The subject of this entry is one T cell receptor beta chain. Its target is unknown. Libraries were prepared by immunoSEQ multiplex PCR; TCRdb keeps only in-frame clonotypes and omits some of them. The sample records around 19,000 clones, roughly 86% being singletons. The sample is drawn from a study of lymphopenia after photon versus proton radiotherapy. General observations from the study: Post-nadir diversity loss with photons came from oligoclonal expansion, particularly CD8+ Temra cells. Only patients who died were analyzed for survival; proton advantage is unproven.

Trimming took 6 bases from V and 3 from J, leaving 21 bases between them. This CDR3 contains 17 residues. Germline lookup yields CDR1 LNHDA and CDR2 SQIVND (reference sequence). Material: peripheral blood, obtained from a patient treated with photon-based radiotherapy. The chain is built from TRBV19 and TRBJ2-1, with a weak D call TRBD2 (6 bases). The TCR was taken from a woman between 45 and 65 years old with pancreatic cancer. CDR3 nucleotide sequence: TGTGCCAGTAGCCCCAAGGGAGGCAACTCAATCTACAATGAGCAGTTCTTC. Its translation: CASSPKGGNSIYNEQFF.